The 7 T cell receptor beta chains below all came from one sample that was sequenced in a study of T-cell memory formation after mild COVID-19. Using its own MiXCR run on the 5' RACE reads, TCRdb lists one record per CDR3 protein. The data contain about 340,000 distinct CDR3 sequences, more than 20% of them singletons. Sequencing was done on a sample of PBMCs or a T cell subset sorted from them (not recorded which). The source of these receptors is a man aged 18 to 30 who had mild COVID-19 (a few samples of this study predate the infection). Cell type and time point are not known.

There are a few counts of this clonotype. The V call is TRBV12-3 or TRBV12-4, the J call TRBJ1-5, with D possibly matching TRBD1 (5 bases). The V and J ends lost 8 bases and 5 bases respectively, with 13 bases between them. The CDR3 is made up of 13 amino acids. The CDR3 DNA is TGTGCCAGCCGGGGGGGTTTTCATCAGCCCCAGCATTTT. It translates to CASRGGFHQPQHF.

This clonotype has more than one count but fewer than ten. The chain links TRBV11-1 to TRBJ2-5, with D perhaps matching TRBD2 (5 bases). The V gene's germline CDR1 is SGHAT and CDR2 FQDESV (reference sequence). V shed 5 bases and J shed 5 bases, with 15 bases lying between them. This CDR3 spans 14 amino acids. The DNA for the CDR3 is TGTGCCAGCAGCCGCGGGCATACGAGGGAGACCCAGTACTTC. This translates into CASSRGHTRETQYF.

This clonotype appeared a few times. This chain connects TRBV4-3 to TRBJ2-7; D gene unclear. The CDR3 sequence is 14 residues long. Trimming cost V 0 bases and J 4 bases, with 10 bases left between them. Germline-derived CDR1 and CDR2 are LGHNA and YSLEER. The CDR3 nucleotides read TGCGCCAGCAGCCAAGAGGGAAAAGGATACGAGCAGTACGTC. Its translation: CASSQEGKGYEQYV.

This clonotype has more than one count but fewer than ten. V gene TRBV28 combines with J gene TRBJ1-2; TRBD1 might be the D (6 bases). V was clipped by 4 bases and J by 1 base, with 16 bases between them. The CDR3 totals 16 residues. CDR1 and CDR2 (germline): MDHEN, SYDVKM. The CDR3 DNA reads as TGTGCCAGCAGTTCCGCCCGGGGGGCTGGTAACTATGGCTACACCTTC. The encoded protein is CASSSARGAGNYGYTF.

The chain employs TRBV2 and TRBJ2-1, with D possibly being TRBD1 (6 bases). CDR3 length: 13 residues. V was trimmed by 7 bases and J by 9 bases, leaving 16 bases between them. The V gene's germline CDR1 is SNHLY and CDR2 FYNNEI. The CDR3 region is CASIQGLGVEQFF. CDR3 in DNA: TGTGCCAGCATTCAGGGGCTCGGGGTTGAGCAGTTCTTC.

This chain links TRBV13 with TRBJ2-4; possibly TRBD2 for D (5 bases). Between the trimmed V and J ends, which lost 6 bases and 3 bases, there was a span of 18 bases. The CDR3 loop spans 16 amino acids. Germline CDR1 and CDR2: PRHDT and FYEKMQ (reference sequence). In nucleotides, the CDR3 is TGTGCCAGCAGTCCGAGGGCGGAGCGGTTCAAAAACATTCAGTACTTC. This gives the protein CASSPRAERFKNIQYF.

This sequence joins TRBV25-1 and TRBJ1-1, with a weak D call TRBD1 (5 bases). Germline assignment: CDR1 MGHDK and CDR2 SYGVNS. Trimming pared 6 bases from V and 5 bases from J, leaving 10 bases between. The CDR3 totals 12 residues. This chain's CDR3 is CASRSTVTEAFF. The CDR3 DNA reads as TGTGCCAGCAGATCGACAGTTACTGAAGCTTTCTTT.